This is a list of T cell receptor beta chains from one sample in a study of blood T cell repertoires in COVID-19. Sequenced by immunoSEQ multiplex PCR; TCRdb stores in-frame clones only, minus some. There are more than 85,000 clones in the sample; 84% occur only once, and around 9.4% lies in the top ten. Sequenced input: peripheral blood. The receptors here all came from a middle-aged man with active or convalescent COVID-19. Each CDR3 is given with its conserved first and last residue. Each record gives: V gene, D gene, CDR3 length, CDR3 protein. The D gene is left open where the match is weak.

>TRBV7-9|-|11
CASSLDREQYF
>TRBV7-9|TRBD1|19
CASSLPPPGQGANTGELFF
>TRBV7-9|-|15
CASSPRGSLQETQYF
>TRBV6-5|TRBD1|15
CASTRTGRYNQPQHF
>TRBV2|-|14
CASSERGYTGELFF
>TRBV5-4|-|15
CASNLRGTRGTEAFF
>TRBV6-5|TRBD2|15
CASSYSGGGPYEQYF
>TRBV12-3/TRBV12-4|TRBD1|13
CASRVPGQGRAFF
>TRBV18|TRBD1|15
CASSLEQGTNEKLFF
>TRBV6-5|-|13
CASRRDFTYEQYF
>TRBV5-6|-|14
CASTSGEGVAPRVF
>TRBV7-3|TRBD2|13
CASSLGGADTQYF
>TRBV5-4|-|15
CASGSNRVNTGELFF
>TRBV5-1|TRBD2|13
CASSVREGLEQYF
>TRBV7-2|TRBD1|16
CASSLVAGTGRYGYTF
>TRBV7-3|-|12
CASSLSNNEQFF
>TRBV18|TRBD2|20
CASSPRGLAGPTSPTDTQYF